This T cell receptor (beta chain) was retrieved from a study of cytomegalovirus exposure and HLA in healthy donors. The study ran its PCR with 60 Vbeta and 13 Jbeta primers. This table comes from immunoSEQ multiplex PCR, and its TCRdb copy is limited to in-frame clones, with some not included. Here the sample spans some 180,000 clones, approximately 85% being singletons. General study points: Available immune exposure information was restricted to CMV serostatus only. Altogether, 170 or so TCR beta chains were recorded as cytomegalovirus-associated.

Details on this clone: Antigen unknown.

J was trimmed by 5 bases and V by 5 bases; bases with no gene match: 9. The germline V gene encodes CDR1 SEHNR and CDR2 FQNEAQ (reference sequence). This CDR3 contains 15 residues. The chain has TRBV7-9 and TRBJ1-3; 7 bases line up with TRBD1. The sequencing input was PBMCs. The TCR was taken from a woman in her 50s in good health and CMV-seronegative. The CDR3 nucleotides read TGTGCCAGCAGCCTATCCGGGACAGCTAGAAACACCATATATTTT. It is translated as CASSLSGTARNTIYF.